Detailed here is one T cell receptor (beta chain). Its binding antigen is unknown. No much larger clonotype is one base removed from it; base qualities were not supplied. The immunoSEQ v3 hsTCRB kit was used to amplify TCR beta CDR3 regions from genomic DNA through bias-controlled multiplex PCR. The TCR libraries were sequenced on an Illumina NextSeq 500 to 1.5 million to 2.5 million read pairs for survey level or about 4.5-6.5 million read pairs for deep level. The authors' pipeline ran thus. Clonality was reported by immunoSEQ Analyzer software, which also assigned V, D and J genes and filtered out non-productive sequences. Repertoires were compared using productive Simpson clonality and Morisita overlap index of productive TRB rearrangements between infused TIL and blood. Absolute clonotype counts in blood were estimated as lymphocyte count times CD3+ fraction times the clone's productive frequency. TCRdb's version of the immuneACCESS table is confined to in-frame rearrangements and falls short of the full clone set. An unresolved V gene accounts for under half of the shortfall where checked; the remainder is of unknown origin. The DNA was the basis for D and trimming; V, J and clone size are from that table. This sample is represented by 50,000 to 65,000 clones; 75% to 85% of them were singletons. Of the sample, just under 3% is held by the ten largest clones.

The entry originates in a study of TIL therapy for anti-PD-1-resistant metastatic lung cancer listed by TCRdb under 2021. Regarding the research as a whole: Tumors were harvested before any PD-1/PD-L1 blockade; patients then received nivolumab, and those progressing received lymphodepletion, expanded TIL infusion and IL-2. Enrolled patients had a median age of around 56 years (range roughly 35-85) and a median tumor PD-L1 proportion score of around 6%. The cohort was predominantly lung adenocarcinoma, with a few EGFR-mutant and two ALK-rearranged tumors, and half of patients were current or former smokers. Across the cohort, whole-exome sequencing showed a median non-synonymous tumor mutation burden of roughly 1.5 mutations per megabase. T cell receptor beta sequencing of tumor and peripheral blood was used to follow clonotypes across the tumor, the expanded TIL product and serial blood samples.

The time point label, read with the paper, signifies: pre-treatment sample, taken before nivolumab and TIL therapy. A phase I trial run at two centers enrolled adults with stage 4 NSCLC between late 2017 and January 2020. Samples were obtained from a single-arm, open-label phase I trial in which tumor-infiltrating lymphocyte therapy with nivolumab was evaluated in advanced non-small cell lung cancer. Mononuclear cells from blood collected in EDTA tubes were isolated on a Ficoll gradient and snap-frozen as pellets, and DNA was then extracted using a Qiagen mini-prep kit. The germline V gene (reference sequence) gives CDR1 as SEHNR and CDR2 as FQNEAQ. At the junction V is shortened by 0 bases and J by 6 bases; bases outside the gene matches: 1. The CDR3 measures 15 amino acids from cysteine to phenylalanine. The kept DNA is CDR3 alone, 45 bases in frame from the first base. Paper-wide results and their limitations: Infused TIL clonotypes partially replaced the baseline peripheral repertoire then decayed over months, with no apparent association between persistence and response. The study protocol defined all tumor marker inferences as exploratory. Generalizability was limited because the cohort was highly selected, with more treatment-naive, never-smoker and oncogene-addicted patients included than is typical.

The rearrangement joined TRBV7-9 to TRBJ2-1; the central 11 bases match TRBD2. This sequence originates from a person between 25 and 80 years old with non-small cell lung cancer. This specimen was blood, taken at baseline. The nucleotide sequence is TGTGCCAGCAGCTTAGCAGGGACTAGCGGCAATGAGCAGTTCTTC. It encodes CASSLAGTSGNEQFF.